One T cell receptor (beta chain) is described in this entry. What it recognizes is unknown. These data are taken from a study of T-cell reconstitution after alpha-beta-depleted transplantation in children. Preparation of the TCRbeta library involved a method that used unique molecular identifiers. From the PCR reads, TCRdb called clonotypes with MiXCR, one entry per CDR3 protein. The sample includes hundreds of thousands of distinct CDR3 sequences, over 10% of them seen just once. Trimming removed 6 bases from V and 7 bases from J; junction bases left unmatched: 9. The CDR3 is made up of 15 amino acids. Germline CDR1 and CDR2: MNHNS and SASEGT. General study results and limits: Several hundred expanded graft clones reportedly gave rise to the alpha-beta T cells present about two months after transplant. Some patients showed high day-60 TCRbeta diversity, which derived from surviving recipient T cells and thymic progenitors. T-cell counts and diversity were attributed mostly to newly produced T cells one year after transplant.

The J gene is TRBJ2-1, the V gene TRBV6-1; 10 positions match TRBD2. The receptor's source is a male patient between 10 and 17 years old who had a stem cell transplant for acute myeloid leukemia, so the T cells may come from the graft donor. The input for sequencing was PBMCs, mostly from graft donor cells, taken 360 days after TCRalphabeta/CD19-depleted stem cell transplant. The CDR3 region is CASSRLAGNVNEQFF. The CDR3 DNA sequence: TGTGCCAGCAGCCGACTAGCGGGTAATGTAAATGAGCAGTTCTTC.